The clone carrying this T cell receptor (beta chain) was seen just once. The sample originates from a study of blood T cell repertoires in COVID-19. On the study more broadly: T cells, B-cell-depleted T cells, or PBMCs provided the cDNA or gDNA that served as material.

In the source study's methods: Amplifying reference gene primers gave estimates of nucleated cell counts. Repertoires were generated with immunoSEQ multiplex PCR, while TCRdb's copy carries only in-frame clones and drops some. That table gives V, J and clone size, and the DNA gave D and trimming. The top ten hold 3% to 3.5% of the sample, which has about 220,000 clones, under 90% seen once. V was clipped by 1 base and J by 11 bases, with 15 bases between them. CDR1 and CDR2 (germline): SGHDT, YYEEEE. This CDR3 region has 13 residues. The V and J genes are TRBV5-6 and TRBJ1-1; no clear D gene. The sequencing sample was made of PBMCs or T cells enriched from blood (not recorded which). This TCR derives from an older woman who had recovered from COVID-19. CDR3 DNA: TGTGCCAGCAGCTTGACCTGGACTGAAGGGGCTTTCTTT. It yields the protein CASSLTWTEGAFF.